This TCR beta chain appears in the sequencing data of a study of T cell repertoires in cytomegalovirus infection. Study details: It was the public TCR beta signatures that indicated both CMV infection and matching HLA type.

TCRdb redid the calling of the reads with MiXCR, one entry per CDR3 protein. The sample consists of about 680,000 distinct CDR3 sequences, approximately 25% of them appearing once. This clonotype appeared a few times. Its matching antigen is unknown. V gave up 1 base and J gave up 4 bases, with 14 bases separating them. The CDR3 is made up of 16 amino acids. Germline CDR1 and CDR2: SGHVS and FQNEAQ. Regarding the study as a whole: CMV-specific HLA-C-restricted TCR beta clonotypes dominated the ex vivo response. Accumulated public TCR beta family frequency recognized individuals carrying CMV together with the relevant HLA.

The sequence derives from a human donor in good health (CMV status not recorded). Some clones in this sample may be carry-over from other donors' samples. The chain is built from TRBV7-8 and TRBJ2-1; the D gene is possibly TRBD1 (5 bases). The sequenced material came from CD8+ T cells from PBMCs. For the CDR3, the DNA is TGTGCCAGCAGCTTAGGTGGGTGGACACCTTACAATGAGCAGTTCTTC. This encodes CASSLGGWTPYNEQFF.